This TCR beta chain was identified during a study of naive and memory T cell subsets. Adult healthy volunteers gave 2.5 ml peripheral blood for whole-blood RNA. The library had UMIs added by 3' ligation of an oligonucleotide to TCR cDNA. Input was roughly 1 to 1,100 ng of DNase-treated total RNA without cell sorting. CDR1 is LGHNA and CDR2 is YNFKEQ in the germline V gene. After removal of 1 base from V and 6 bases from J, the junction contained 7 bases not matched to a gene. The CDR3 has 17 residues. Reverse transcription of blood and skin TCR RNA was primed at alpha and beta constant regions. MiXCR was run by TCRdb on the 5' RACE reads, yielding one entry per CDR3 protein. This sample carries 20,000 to 25,000 distinct CDR3 sequences, approximately 3.9% of them seen once, and the ten largest clones take 7% to 10%.

This sequence was found in a male donor in good health. The genes are TRBV4-2 and TRBJ2-2; TRBD2 matches at 11 bases. Written as DNA, the CDR3 is TGTGCCAGCAGCCAAGGGCTAGCGGGAGGTGGCGCCGGGGAGCTGTTTTTT. This codes for CASSQGLAGGGAGELFF.